The 19 T cell receptor beta chains below were found in one sample sequenced in a study of blood T cell repertoires in COVID-19. Sequencing used immunoSEQ multiplex PCR; TCRdb keeps in-frame clones, though not all of them. Among just under 350,000 clones listed, about nine tenths were seen once. Sequenced: peripheral blood. These receptors were taken from a woman aged 70-85 years with COVID-19, enrolled during active disease.

CDR3 region: CASSAVGNRGGTEAFF. CDR3 nucleotides: TGTGCCAGCAGTGCAGTAGGGAATCGAGGGGGCACTGAAGCTTTCTTT. The chain joins TRBV28 to TRBJ1-1; a weak D match, TRBD1 (6 bases). The germline V gene encodes CDR1 MDHEN and CDR2 SYDVKM. The CDR3 has 16 amino acids. With 5 bases removed from V and 4 bases from J, the gap between germline ends came to 20 bases.

The chain employs TRBV29-1 and TRBJ1-2; D is possibly TRBD1 (5 bases). CDR1 is SQVTM and CDR2 is ANQGSEA in the germline V gene. V gave up 7 bases and J gave up 10 bases, with 25 bases separating them. The CDR3 spans 14 residues. CDR3 nucleotide sequence: TGCAGCGCCCGTACGGAGGAGGGGCTGTGGGACTACACCTTC. This gives the protein CSARTEEGLWDYTF. The complete variable domain, with remaining parts taken from reference TRBV29-1 and TRBJ1-2, reads SAVISQKPSRDICQRGTSLTIQCQVDSQVTMMFWYRQQPGQSLTLIATANQGSEATYESGFVIDKFPISRPNLTFSTLTVSNMSPEDSSIYLCSARTEEGLWDYTFGSGTRLTVV.

The chain couples TRBV24-1 to TRBJ1-1; tentative D call: TRBD1 (6 bases). The CDR3 has 13 amino acids. CDR1 KGHDR and CDR2 SFDVKD come from the germline V gene. V lost 7 bases and J lost 5, with 13 bases in between. CDR3 residues: CATRAGAWTEAFF. The CDR3 DNA reads as TGTGCCACCAGGGCGGGGGCGTGGACTGAAGCTTTCTTT.

Only a few counts were recorded for this clone. V usage is TRBV9 and J usage is TRBJ2-1; 9 bases match TRBD2. J gave up 7 bases and V 3 bases, and 5 bases lay outside the gene matches. From germline, CDR1 is SGDLS and CDR2 YYNGEE. This CDR3 contains 14 residues. The CDR3 coding sequence is TGTGCCAGCAGCGACGGACTAGCGTTAAATGAGCAGTTCTTC. It is translated as CASSDGLALNEQFF.

This sequence joins TRBV5-1 and TRBJ1-1; TRBD1 is a possible D gene (6 bases). The CDR3 sequence is 15 residues long. Germline assignment: CDR1 SGHRS and CDR2 YFSETQ. V was shortened by 5 bases and J by 0 bases, with 14 bases between the two germline ends. The CDR3 DNA reads as TGCGCCAGCAGGGGTCAGGGGTCCTTGAACACTGAAGCTTTCTTT. It specifies CASRGQGSLNTEAFF.

The chain carries TRBV7-2 and TRBJ2-7; 7 bases agree with TRBD1. Unmatched junction bases numbered 8, after V lost 6 bases and J lost 6 bases. CDR1 SGHTA and CDR2 FQGNSA come from the germline V gene. This CDR3 spans 13 amino acids. CDR3 DNA sequence: TGTGCCAGCAGACCCCCGACAGGGTTCGAGCAGTACTTC. It yields the protein CASRPPTGFEQYF.

This clone was counted once. V gene TRBV28 combines with J gene TRBJ1-6; 8 positions agree with TRBD1. The CDR3 loop spans 15 amino acids. Germline V gene data show CDR1 as MDHEN and CDR2 as SYDVKM. V shed 5 bases and J 5 bases; nucleotides not matched to a gene: 5. Here the CDR3 DNA reads TGTGCCAGCAGTGGACAGGGTCAAAATAATTCACCCCTCCACTTT. This gives the protein CASSGQGQNNSPLHF.

The chain combines TRBV5-1 with TRBJ1-2; D gene ambiguous. This CDR3 spans 14 amino acids. Looked up from germline, CDR1 is SGHRS and CDR2 is YFSETQ. Trimming removed 0 bases from V and 8 bases from J, with 14 bases in between. The CDR3 loop reads CASSLGLSGDGYTF. In DNA, the CDR3 is TGCGCCAGCAGCTTGGGGCTCAGCGGCGACGGCTACACCTTC.

J is TRBJ1-4 and V is TRBV6-5; 7 positions agree with TRBD1. Germline V gene lookup returns CDR1 MNHEY and CDR2 SVGAGI. Trimming cost V 5 bases and J 3 bases; bases outside gene matches: 6. The CDR3 sequence is 15 residues long. Here the CDR3 DNA reads TGTGCCAGCAGTCAGGTTGGGACAGCTAATGAAAAACTGTTTTTT. It specifies CASSQVGTANEKLFF.

The CDR3, as DNA: TGTGCCAGCAGCCTGGGCGGGGCCCAGCCCCAGCATTTT. Amino acid sequence: CASSLGGAQPQHF. V and J are TRBV5-6 and TRBJ1-5; D may be TRBD1 (5 bases). V lost 4 bases to trimming and J lost 7 bases, with 12 bases between them. Germline CDR1 is SGHDT and CDR2 is YYEEEE. The CDR3 spans 13 residues.

The chain couples TRBV30 to TRBJ2-7; 10 nucleotides agree with TRBD1. V dropped 5 bases and J dropped 3; count of bases not matched to a gene: 10. Germline V CDR1 and CDR2: GTSNPN, SVGIG (reference sequence). This CDR3 region has 15 residues. The CDR3 coding sequence is TGTGCCTGGCCGAGACAGGGGGCGAAAAACTACGAGCAGTACTTC. Amino acid sequence: CAWPRQGAKNYEQYF.

CDR3 amino acids: CASSFSGATGELFF. CDR3 sequence (DNA): TGTGCCAGCAGCTTTAGCGGGGCTACCGGGGAGCTGTTTTTT. The chain couples TRBV7-3 to TRBJ2-2; the match to TRBD2 covers 8 bases. J was trimmed by 5 bases and V by 3 bases; bases with no gene match: 2. CDR1 is SGHTA and CDR2 is FQGTGA in the germline V gene. CDR3 length: 14 residues.

The chain uses TRBV27 and TRBJ1-5, with D possibly matching TRBD1 (6 bases). Looked up from germline, CDR1 is MNHEY and CDR2 is SMNVEV (reference sequence). This CDR3 has 19 residues. V shed 6 bases and J shed 2 bases, with 26 bases lying between them. CDR3 in amino acids: CASSRSGQIQSGGNQPQHF. CDR3 nucleotides: TGTGCCAGCAGCCGGAGTGGACAGATCCAAAGTGGGGGCAATCAGCCCCAGCATTTT.

The J gene is TRBJ2-1, the V gene TRBV10-3; 8 positions agree with TRBD2. V was pared by 6 bases and J by 2 bases, with 6 bases of the junction left unmatched. Germline assignment: CDR1 ENHRY and CDR2 SYGVKD. The CDR3 covers 15 residues. As DNA, the CDR3 is TGTGCCATCAGCACAAGCGGGGGCCCCTACAATGAGCAGTTCTTC. Its protein product is CAISTSGGPYNEQFF.

The J gene is TRBJ1-2, the V gene TRBV28; 7 bases align to TRBD1. In germline, CDR1 is MDHEN, CDR2 SYDVKM. The V segment lost 4 bases and the J segment 1 base; nucleotides outside the gene matches: 12. The CDR3 is 17 amino acids. The CDR3 sequence is CASSSPGTDFHNYGYTF. The DNA for the CDR3 is TGTGCCAGCAGTTCGCCTGGGACAGATTTTCATAACTATGGCTACACCTTC.

V and J are TRBV29-1 and TRBJ1-1; D may be TRBD1 (5 bases). The CDR3 sequence is 13 residues long. Germline V lookup: CDR1 SQVTM, CDR2 ANQGSEA. V lost 5 bases and J lost 3, with 13 bases in between. The CDR3 here is CSVRVDSYTEAFF. The CDR3 region has the DNA TGCAGCGTTCGGGTCGACAGTTACACTGAAGCTTTCTTT.

This chain links TRBV9 with TRBJ1-5, with D unresolved. The CDR3 spans 14 residues. V lost 1 base and J lost 9, with 14 bases in between. Germline V CDR1 and CDR2: SGDLS, YYNGEE. The DNA for the CDR3 is TGTGCCAGCAGCGTATTGGCGGATGGTGGGCCCCAGCATTTT. Translating it yields CASSVLADGGPQHF.

Worth noting for this clone: Other DNA sequences in this specimen translate into the identical CDR3. CDR3 coding DNA: TGCAGCGGTTACCGAGGAACTGAAGCTTTCTTT. Its protein product is CSGYRGTEAFF. The gene calls are TRBV29-1 and TRBJ1-1, with D unclear. Germline V gene lookup returns CDR1 SQVTM and CDR2 ANQGSEA. V was clipped by 7 bases and J by 5 bases, with 11 bases between them. The CDR3 covers 11 residues.

This chain connects TRBV7-4 to TRBJ2-4; possibly TRBD2 for D (5 bases). The CDR3 spans 16 residues. The germline gives CDR1 SGHVT, CDR2 SQSDAQ. V was shortened by 5 bases and J by 0 bases, with 14 bases between the two germline ends. DNA for the CDR3: TGTGCCAGCAGCACGACTGAGCGGCTAGCCAAAAACATTCAGTACTTC. It translates to CASSTTERLAKNIQYF.